What follows describes a single T cell receptor (beta chain). Every TCR cDNA molecule bore a unique molecular identifier. TCRdb passed the 5' RACE reads through MiXCR, listing each CDR3 protein once. This sample has tens of thousands of distinct CDR3 sequences, with 12% found just once. Regarding time point: blood at routine non-recurrence follow-up after resection. This CDR3 comprises 13 residues. Unmatched junction bases numbered 1, after V lost 5 bases and J lost 5 bases. CDR1 is SGHTS, CDR2 YDEGEE, per germline. The data were taken from a study of spatial heterogeneity in lung cancer. This clonotype was obtained from a male donor with early-stage non-small cell lung cancer. This specimen was PBMCs, taken at follow-up. The chain joins TRBV5-8 to TRBJ1-5, with 10 bases lining up with TRBD1. The CDR3 loop reads CASSGTGDQPQHF. The CDR3 DNA reads as TGTGCCAGCAGTGGGACAGGGGATCAGCCCCAGCATTTT.